Presented here are 25 T cell receptor beta chains from one specimen sequenced in a study of cytomegalovirus exposure and HLA in healthy donors. The method was immunoSEQ multiplex PCR; TCRdb's version includes in-frame clones alone and lacks a portion of them. The table includes 200,000 to 250,000 clones, approximately 87% detected once. The sequencing sample was made of PBMCs. These receptors came from a man between 18 and 29 years old in good health and CMV-seronegative.

The chain joins TRBV21-1 to TRBJ2-7; TRBD2, the table's D call, lacks a check against the DNA. TRBV21-1 is tagged as a pseudogene. The CDR3 is 14 amino acids. The CDR3 spells CASSNDLAQYEQYF. The CDR3 region has the DNA TGTGCCAGCAGCAATGACCTAGCCCAATACGAGCAGTACTTC.

The chain combines TRBV5-4 with TRBJ2-1, with D perhaps matching TRBD2 (6 bases). This CDR3 spans 17 amino acids. The V gene lost 0 bases and the J gene lost 8 bases, with 21 bases spanning the gap. From germline, CDR1 is SGHNT and CDR2 YYREEE (reference sequence). DNA of the CDR3: TGTGCCAGCAGCTTGGAAGAAGGGCTAGCGTTGCTCGATGAGCAGTTCTTC. Translation gives CASSLEEGLALLDEQFF.

The chain joins TRBV4-3 to TRBJ2-7, with 9 bases fitting TRBD1. CDR1 and CDR2 (germline): LGHNA, YSLEER. The V segment lost 3 bases and the J segment 3 bases; nucleotides outside the gene matches: 3. The CDR3 is 14 residues long. CDR3 amino acids: CASSHRDRVYEQYF. In DNA, the CDR3 is TGCGCCAGCAGCCATCGGGACAGGGTCTACGAGCAGTACTTC.

V usage is TRBV5-3 and J usage is TRBJ1-5, with 8 bases fitting TRBD1. TRBV5-3 is an open reading frame, and its role is uncertain. The CDR3 extends over 18 amino acids. The trim removed 1 base at V and 6 bases at J, leaving 15 bases unmatched. DNA of the CDR3: TGTGCCAGAAGCTTGCTGACAGGGGAAGGGAAGCGGGGTCAGCCCCAGCATTTT. Translating it yields CARSLLTGEGKRGQPQHF.

The chain links TRBV6-6 to TRBJ1-1, with D unclear. CDR3 size: 14 residues. V dropped 2 bases and J dropped 6 bases, with 13 bases sitting between them. Germline V gene data show CDR1 as MNHNY and CDR2 as SVGAGI (reference sequence). This chain's CDR3 is CASSYLEVGAEAFF. As DNA, the CDR3 is TGTGCCAGCAGTTACCTGGAGGTTGGGGCTGAAGCTTTCTTT.

This clone was observed a few times. J is TRBJ1-5 and V is TRBV9; D possibly corresponds to TRBD1 (5 bases). V was clipped by 0 bases and J by 0 bases, with 7 bases between them. CDR1 SGDLS and CDR2 YYNGEE come from the germline V gene. The CDR3 is 15 residues long. CDR3 loop: CASSVGQYSNQPQHF. The CDR3 DNA reads as TGTGCCAGCAGCGTAGGACAGTATAGCAATCAGCCCCAGCATTTT.

V is TRBV20-1 and J is TRBJ2-1, with D uncertain. The germline gives CDR1 DFQATT, CDR2 SNEGSKA (reference sequence). The V end lost 6 bases, the J end lost 6 bases, and 9 bases lay between the germline ends. This CDR3 is 11 amino acids long. CDR3 loop: CSAAAPNEQFF. CDR3 DNA sequence: TGCAGTGCCGCGGCCCCCAATGAGCAGTTCTTC.

This clone came up once. The chain combines TRBV6-5 with TRBJ2-2; 7 nucleotides align to TRBD2. Germline lookup yields CDR1 MNHEY and CDR2 SVGAGI. The V gene end was trimmed by 10 bases and the J gene end by 5 bases; junction bases not matched to a gene: 4. This CDR3 comprises 12 residues. In DNA form, the CDR3 reads TGTGCCACCCAGCGGGAAACCGGGGAGCTGTTTTTT. Translating gives CATQRETGELFF.

This clone showed up just once. The genes are TRBV2 and TRBJ1-5; D may be TRBD1 (6 bases). The V end lost 5 bases, the J end lost 1 base, and 24 bases lay between the germline ends. This CDR3 is built from 19 residues. Per the germline V gene, CDR1 is SNHLY and CDR2 is FYNNEI. CDR3 DNA: TGTGCCAGCAGTTTGGCCGGCTCCGGGACACTTTACAGCAATCAGCCCCAGCATTTT. This gives the protein CASSLAGSGTLYSNQPQHF.

The chain combines TRBV7-2 with TRBJ2-2, with a tentative D call TRBD1 (5 bases). Trimming stripped 4 bases from V and 0 bases from J, with 6 bases between. This CDR3 is built from 14 residues. Per germline, CDR1 SGHTA and CDR2 FQGNSA. The CDR3 coding sequence is TGTGCCAGCAGCTCGACAGCGAACACCGGGGAGCTGTTTTTT. Translated: CASSSTANTGELFF.

The chain has TRBV28 and TRBJ2-1; 7 bases align to TRBD2. V shed 10 bases and J 9 bases; nucleotides not matched to a gene: 12. The V gene's germline CDR1 is MDHEN and CDR2 SYDVKM. This CDR3 spans 13 amino acids. CDR3 DNA: TGTGCCACCTCGCCGGGGACTAAGGGTGAGCAGTTCTTC. Its protein product is CATSPGTKGEQFF.

This rearrangement joins TRBV5-1 to TRBJ2-7, with 10 nucleotides matching TRBD2. J was trimmed by 4 bases and V by 4 bases; bases with no gene match: 5. The V gene's germline CDR1 is SGHRS and CDR2 YFSETQ. The CDR3 is 14 amino acids. The DNA of the CDR3 is TGCGCCAGCAGCGCTGGACTAGCGGTTTACGAGCAGTACTTC. The encoded protein is CASSAGLAVYEQYF. Variable domain in full (rest from reference TRBV5-1 and TRBJ2-7): KAGVTQTPRYLIKTRGQQVTLSCSPISGHRSVSWYQQTPGQGLQFLFEYFSETQRNKGNFPGRFSGRQFSNSRSEMNVSTLELGDSALYLCASSAGLAVYEQYFGPGTRLTVT.

This clone was found a few times. The chain recombines TRBV11-2 with TRBJ2-7; D might be TRBD2 (5 bases). The CDR3 has 17 amino acids. Trimming took off 2 bases at V and 2 bases at J, with 19 bases between the two ends. Germline V gene lookup returns CDR1 SGHAT and CDR2 FQNNGV. CDR3 in amino acids: CASSLMGSQRKPYEQYF. The CDR3, as DNA: TGTGCCAGCAGCTTAATGGGAAGTCAGCGGAAGCCCTACGAGCAGTACTTC.

In this sample, this clone turned up a few times. The chain carries TRBV18 and TRBJ2-2; TRBD2 might be the D (5 bases). V was clipped by 0 bases and J by 1 base, with 6 bases between them. Germline V gene lookup returns CDR1 KGHSH and CDR2 LQKENI. CDR3 length equals 15 residues. The CDR3 reads CASSPPDLNTGELFF. In DNA form, the CDR3 reads TGTGCCAGCTCACCACCGGACTTGAACACCGGGGAGCTGTTTTTT.

This chain links TRBV27 with TRBJ2-3, with TRBD2 matching 9 bases. In germline, CDR1 is MNHEY, CDR2 SMNVEV (reference sequence). The CDR3 loop spans 17 amino acids. Trimming cost V 0 bases and J 2 bases; bases outside gene matches: 6. CDR3 coding DNA: TGTGCCAGCAGTTTATCCTCCCTAGCGGGGAACACAGATACGCAGTATTTT. This encodes CASSLSSLAGNTDTQYF.

Here the CDR3 reads CASASGRGLEEQYF. As DNA, the CDR3 is TGTGCCAGTGCCTCGGGCAGGGGGTTGGAGGAGCAGTACTTC. This chain joins TRBV27 and TRBJ2-7; the match to TRBD1 covers 7 bases. The CDR3 extends over 14 amino acids. Germline CDR1 is MNHEY and CDR2 is SMNVEV (reference sequence). The V gene end was trimmed by 9 bases and the J gene end by 7 bases; junction bases not matched to a gene: 15.

V gene TRBV7-9 combines with J gene TRBJ1-2; 9 bases map to TRBD1. Unmatched junction bases numbered 8, after V lost 5 bases and J lost 7 bases. Germline V gene sequence: CDR1 SEHNR, CDR2 FQNEAQ (reference sequence). The CDR3 has 14 residues. CDR3 bases: TGTGCCAGCAGCCCGGGACAGGGCTCTCTTGGCTACACCTTC. This translates into CASSPGQGSLGYTF.

The CDR3 DNA is TGTGCCAGCAGCTCCGGACTAGCGGGGTACAATGAGCAGTTCTTC. This translates into CASSSGLAGYNEQFF. The chain combines TRBV7-3 with TRBJ2-1; 12 positions agree with TRBD2. The length of the CDR3 is 15 residues. The V and J ends lost 4 bases and 4 bases, in that order; junction bases with no gene match: 2. Germline assignment: CDR1 SGHTA and CDR2 FQGTGA. Looking up the rest from reference TRBV7-3 and TRBJ2-1 gives the full variable domain: GAGVSQTPSNKVTEKGKYVELRCDPISGHTALYWYRQSLGQGPEFLIYFQGTGAADDSGLPNDRFFAVRPEGSVSTLKIQRTERGDSAVYLCASSSGLAGYNEQFFGPGTRLTVL.

This CDR3 is CASSPVGNQPQHF. In DNA form, the CDR3 reads TGTGCCAGCTCGCCGGTTGGCAATCAGCCCCAGCATTTT. The rearrangement uses TRBV6-1 and TRBJ1-5; D is unresolved. Germline CDR1 and CDR2: MNHNS and SASEGT. V shed 8 bases and J shed 2 bases, with 10 bases lying between them. CDR3 size: 13 residues.

The chain combines TRBV30 with TRBJ1-6; 7 nucleotides match TRBD1. Unmatched junction bases numbered 1, after V lost 0 bases and J lost 5 bases. Germline CDR1 GTSNPN, CDR2 SVGIG (reference sequence). This CDR3 region has 14 residues. The CDR3 loop reads CAWSVGTDNSPLHF. In DNA form, the CDR3 reads TGTGCCTGGAGTGTGGGGACAGATAATTCACCCCTCCACTTT.

This chain connects TRBV19 to TRBJ2-2, with a tentative D call TRBD2 (6 bases). Looked up from germline, CDR1 is LNHDA and CDR2 is SQIVND (reference sequence). The length of the CDR3 is 12 residues. Trimming took off 10 bases at V and 11 bases at J, with 17 bases between the two ends. This CDR3 is CATRRRDGELFF. The CDR3 DNA follows: TGTGCCACCCGACGGAGGGACGGAGAGCTGTTTTTT.

V and J are TRBV2 and TRBJ1-1; 9 bases align to TRBD1. Germline V gives CDR1 SNHLY, CDR2 FYNNEI. The ends lost 5 bases at V and 5 bases at J; junction bases unmatched: 9. The CDR3 is made up of 15 amino acids. CDR3 coding DNA: TGTGCCAGCAGTCCCCTCGGACAGGGGAGGACTGAAGCTTTCTTT. It yields the protein CASSPLGQGRTEAFF.

The gene calls are TRBV10-3 and TRBJ2-3; 9 bases agree with TRBD2. The trim removed 4 bases at V and 0 bases at J, leaving 11 bases unmatched. Germline assignment: CDR1 ENHRY and CDR2 SYGVKD. The CDR3 length is 18 residues. The CDR3 spells CAISGTPSGDPSTDTQYF. CDR3 nucleotide sequence: TGTGCCATCAGTGGCACGCCTAGCGGGGATCCTAGCACAGATACGCAGTATTTT.

The V call is TRBV7-2, the J call TRBJ2-7; D possibly corresponds to TRBD2 (7 bases). Germline CDR1 reads SGHTA; CDR2 reads FQGNSA. With 4 bases removed from V and 0 bases from J, the gap between germline ends came to 13 bases. The CDR3 is 15 amino acids. The CDR3 sequence is CASSSAGHPSYEQYF. CDR3 DNA sequence: TGTGCCAGCAGCTCAGCGGGACATCCCTCCTACGAGCAGTACTTC.

V usage is TRBV6-5 and J usage is TRBJ2-2, with D tentatively TRBD1 (6 bases). The CDR3 runs to 13 residues. V was pared by 2 bases and J by 6 bases, with 7 bases between. Germline values: CDR1 MNHEY, CDR2 SVGAGI. In DNA form, the CDR3 reads TGTGCCAGCAGTTACCCAGGGGCCGGGGAGCTGTTTTTT. The encoded protein is CASSYPGAGELFF.